The following is a T cell receptor beta chain sequence with its context. Data came from immunoSEQ multiplex PCR; TCRdb stores just in-frame clones and leaves some out. The data hold some 640,000 clones, with 87% observed a single time. After removal of 2 bases from V and 0 bases from J, the junction contained 3 bases not matched to a gene. CDR1 MNHNS and CDR2 SASEGT come from the germline V gene. This CDR3 comprises 16 residues. This entry belongs to a study of shared T cell receptors in the human thymus. A further study also used this sample, focusing on human thymus T cells. This second report adds: Infants, healthy and Finnish, who were having corrective surgery for congenital heart defects served as donors. Resected material from corrective heart surgery provided the thymus tissue analysed. Use of V and J genes seemed skewed within the thymic and blood repertoires. Related studies found that unrelated individuals share highly overlapping thymic repertoires.

The chain employs TRBV6-1 and TRBJ2-2; 7 positions agree with TRBD1. The sequence was collected from a boy younger than two with a congenital heart defect. The sample taken for sequencing was thymocytes. The CDR3 spells CASSEIGTANTGELFF. Written as DNA, the CDR3 is TGTGCCAGCAGTGAAATCGGGACAGCGAACACCGGGGAGCTGTTTTTT.